Shown below are 20 T cell receptor beta chains from a single sample sequenced in a study of cytomegalovirus exposure and HLA in healthy donors. The PCR made use of 60 Vbeta and 13 Jbeta primers. This table comes from immunoSEQ multiplex PCR, and its TCRdb copy is limited to in-frame clones, with some not included. Among some 200,000 clones, around 80% were seen once, and the ten largest hold approximately 6.3%. The material sequenced was PBMCs. Receptors were obtained from a man aged 35-49 years in good health and CMV-seropositive.

This chain connects TRBV30 to TRBJ2-7; 9 bases fit TRBD2. Looked up from germline, CDR1 is GTSNPN and CDR2 is SVGIG (reference sequence). J gave up 2 bases and V 0 bases, and 5 bases lay outside the gene matches. The CDR3 runs to 15 residues. The CDR3 sequence is CAWSVQLAGAYEQYF. For the CDR3, the DNA is TGTGCCTGGAGTGTACAATTAGCGGGAGCCTACGAGCAGTACTTC. The complete variable domain, with remaining parts taken from reference TRBV30 and TRBJ2-7, reads SQTIHQWPATLVQPVGSPLSLECTVEGTSNPNLYWYRQAAGRGLQLLFYSVGIGQISSEVPQNLSASRPQDRQFILSSKKLLLSDSGFYLCAWSVQLAGAYEQYFGPGTRLTVT.

This chain joins TRBV10-3 and TRBJ2-5, with 9 bases aligning to TRBD2. The V gene's germline CDR1 is ENHRY and CDR2 SYGVKD. The V gene end was trimmed by 5 bases and the J gene end by 5 bases; junction bases not matched to a gene: 12. The CDR3 extends over 16 amino acids. The CDR3 here is CAISPTGTSFVETQYF. In DNA form, the CDR3 reads TGTGCCATCAGTCCCACAGGGACTAGCTTTGTGGAGACCCAGTACTTC.

The chain couples TRBV7-9 to TRBJ1-4; unclear D gene. The V gene lost 5 bases and the J gene lost 0 bases, with 10 bases spanning the gap. The CDR3 sequence is 15 residues long. Germline lookup yields CDR1 SEHNR and CDR2 FQNEAQ (reference sequence). The CDR3 spells CASSLAETTNEKLFF. In nucleotides, the CDR3 is TGTGCCAGCAGCCTGGCAGAAACAACTAATGAAAAACTGTTTTTT.

The genes are TRBV5-1 and TRBJ2-5; weak D call: TRBD1 (6 bases). CDR3 length: 13 residues. The V gene's germline CDR1 is SGHRS and CDR2 YFSETQ. V lost 4 bases to trimming and J lost 3 bases, with 10 bases between them. The CDR3 nucleotides read TGCGCCAGCAGCGGGGGCTATAAAGAGACCCAGTACTTC. Encoded protein: CASSGGYKETQYF.

This rearrangement joins TRBV19 to TRBJ2-7; 8 bases agree with TRBD1. V lost 4 bases, J lost 4 bases, and 6 bases stayed unmatched. The CDR3 spans 14 residues. CDR1 and CDR2 (germline): LNHDA, SQIVND (reference sequence). CDR3 DNA sequence: TGTGCCAGTAGTAACAGCGGACAGGGTTACGAGCAGTACTTC. It specifies CASSNSGQGYEQYF.

This rearrangement joins TRBV15 to TRBJ1-1; tentative D call: TRBD1 (6 bases). Trimming removed 4 bases at V and 6 bases at J, with 9 bases between. Per the germline V gene, CDR1 is LNHNV and CDR2 is YYDKDF (reference sequence). The CDR3 is made up of 12 amino acids. This CDR3 reads CATSKGQSEAFF. The CDR3 region has the DNA TGTGCCACCAGCAAAGGACAGTCTGAAGCTTTCTTT.

V is TRBV2 and J is TRBJ2-7; TRBD1 is a possible D gene (6 bases). The CDR3 is 13 amino acids. V dropped 7 bases and J dropped 5 bases, with 15 bases sitting between them. Germline loops: CDR1 SNHLY, CDR2 FYNNEI. The CDR3 here is CASITGSGDEQYF. For the CDR3, the DNA is TGTGCCAGCATTACAGGGTCTGGGGACGAGCAGTACTTC.

The rearrangement uses TRBV4-3 and TRBJ2-1, with 9 bases fitting TRBD2. The length of the CDR3 is 15 residues. V lost 1 base and J lost 5; bases outside the gene matches: 3. Germline lookup yields CDR1 LGHNA and CDR2 YSLEER. The CDR3 here is CASSQAAGGHNEQFF. CDR3 coding DNA: TGCGCCAGCAGCCAAGCGGCGGGGGGGCACAATGAGCAGTTCTTC.

This clone was recorded once. V and J are TRBV7-2 and TRBJ2-7; 9 bases agree with TRBD1. J gave up 4 bases and V 5 bases, and 12 bases lay outside the gene matches. The germline CDR1 and CDR2 sequences are SGHTA and FQGNSA. This CDR3 comprises 16 residues. CDR3 bases: TGTGCCAGCAGCCGCGGCGGGGGACAGGGTGGGTACGAGCAGTACTTC. This gives the protein CASSRGGGQGGYEQYF.

The rearrangement links TRBV30 to TRBJ1-1; TRBD1 is a possible D gene (6 bases). This CDR3 has 16 residues. Germline CDR1 reads GTSNPN; CDR2 reads SVGIG (reference sequence). Trimming left V 0 bases short and J 2 bases short, with 16 bases between. For the CDR3, the DNA is TGTGCCTGGAGTGTATCAGGGACACCCGGAAACACTGAAGCTTTCTTT. Amino acid sequence: CAWSVSGTPGNTEAFF.

Notes on this clone: Compared with germline, one end of the junction differs, possibly owing to a read error. V is TRBV28 and J is TRBJ1-5; D gene uncertain. The CDR3 has 11 amino acids. Germline lookup yields CDR1 MDHEN and CDR2 SYDVKM. CDR3 in amino acids: CAGSPNQPQHF. The CDR3 DNA follows: TGTGCCGGCAGTCCGAATCAGCCCCAGCATTTT.

This clone was counted between two and nine times. The chain joins TRBV4-1 to TRBJ1-1; D perhaps matches TRBD1 (5 bases). CDR1 and CDR2 from the germline V gene are MGHRA and YSYEKL. The CDR3 runs to 13 residues. Trimming removed 6 bases at V and 1 base at J, with 9 bases between. In nucleotides, the CDR3 is TGCGCCAGCAGGACCAGGGCGAACACTGAAGCTTTCTTT. Residues: CASRTRANTEAFF.

J is TRBJ1-1 and V is TRBV9, with 9 bases identical to TRBD1. CDR1 and CDR2 (germline): SGDLS, YYNGEE. CDR3 length equals 16 residues. The J segment lost 4 bases and the V segment lost 2 bases, leaving 9 bases of the junction unmatched. The DNA for the CDR3 is TGTGCCAGCAGCGTTACAGGGGGCGGTCTGGGCACTGAAGCTTTCTTT. Amino acid sequence: CASSVTGGGLGTEAFF.

Here the CDR3 reads CASSVGSGTGGSDEQYF. The CDR3 nucleotides read TGTGCCAGCAGCGTAGGGTCCGGGACAGGGGGTTCCGACGAGCAGTACTTC. The chain is built from TRBV9 and TRBJ2-7; 11 nucleotides align to TRBD1. Germline V gene sequence: CDR1 SGDLS, CDR2 YYNGEE. The CDR3 has 17 amino acids. The ends lost 0 bases at V and 5 bases at J; junction bases unmatched: 10.

The V and J genes are TRBV7-9 and TRBJ1-5, with 8 bases that match TRBD1. Germline loops: CDR1 SEHNR, CDR2 FQNEAQ (reference sequence). The trim removed 6 bases at V and 7 bases at J, leaving 8 bases unmatched. The CDR3 sequence is 14 residues long. The CDR3 sequence is CASSPGQGGQPQHF. The CDR3 nucleotides read TGTGCCAGCAGTCCAGGACAGGGCGGGCAGCCCCAGCATTTT.

The CDR3 spells CASRQTVSSYEQYF. CDR3 nucleotides: TGTGCCAGCAGACAGACGGTGAGCTCCTACGAGCAGTACTTC. This chain joins TRBV7-2 and TRBJ2-5, with D hard to call. The DNA matches TRBJ2-7 better at its end, which makes the J call doubtful. In germline, CDR1 is SGHTA, CDR2 FQGNSA. The CDR3 spans 14 residues.

V gene TRBV9 combines with J gene TRBJ1-1; 12 nucleotides agree with TRBD1. Germline-derived CDR1 and CDR2 are SGDLS and YYNGEE. The CDR3 sequence is 15 residues long. With 0 bases clipped from V and 6 bases from J, the junction kept 3 bases outside the gene matches. The CDR3 DNA follows: TGTGCCAGCAGCGTAGACGGGACAGGGGGCCCTGAAGCTTTCTTT. Residues: CASSVDGTGGPEAFF.

V gene TRBV5-6 combines with J gene TRBJ1-3; D possibly corresponds to TRBD1 (5 bases). The CDR3 is made up of 16 amino acids. CDR1 SGHDT and CDR2 YYEEEE come from the germline V gene. V lost 1 base and J 4 bases, leaving 15 bases between the germline ends. The CDR3 nucleotides read TGTGCCAGCAGCTTGTTGTCAGGGCGTGCGGGAAACACCATATATTTT. Its translation is CASSLLSGRAGNTIYF.

The chain has TRBV2 and TRBJ1-2; no definite D call. Trimming cost V 1 base and J 4 bases, with 10 bases left between them. CDR3 length: 14 residues. Germline loops: CDR1 SNHLY, CDR2 FYNNEI. The CDR3 protein is CASSEVGASYGYTF. Written as DNA, the CDR3 is TGTGCCAGCAGTGAAGTTGGTGCCAGCTATGGCTACACCTTC. Full variable domain (remainder filled in from reference TRBV2 and TRBJ1-2): EPEVTQTPSHQVTQMGQEVILRCVPISNHLYFYWYRQILGQKVEFLVSFYNNEISEKSEIFDDQFSVERPDGSNFTLKIRSTKLEDSAMYFCASSEVGASYGYTFGSGTRLTVV.

The gene calls are TRBV19 and TRBJ1-4; D is ambiguous. CDR1 is LNHDA and CDR2 is SQIVND in the germline V gene (reference sequence). This CDR3 is 15 amino acids long. Trimming removed 0 bases from V and 5 bases from J, with 10 bases in between. The CDR3 DNA sequence: TGTGCCAGTAGTATAGATATGGGCTCAAATGAAAAACTGTTTTTT. Translation: CASSIDMGSNEKLFF.